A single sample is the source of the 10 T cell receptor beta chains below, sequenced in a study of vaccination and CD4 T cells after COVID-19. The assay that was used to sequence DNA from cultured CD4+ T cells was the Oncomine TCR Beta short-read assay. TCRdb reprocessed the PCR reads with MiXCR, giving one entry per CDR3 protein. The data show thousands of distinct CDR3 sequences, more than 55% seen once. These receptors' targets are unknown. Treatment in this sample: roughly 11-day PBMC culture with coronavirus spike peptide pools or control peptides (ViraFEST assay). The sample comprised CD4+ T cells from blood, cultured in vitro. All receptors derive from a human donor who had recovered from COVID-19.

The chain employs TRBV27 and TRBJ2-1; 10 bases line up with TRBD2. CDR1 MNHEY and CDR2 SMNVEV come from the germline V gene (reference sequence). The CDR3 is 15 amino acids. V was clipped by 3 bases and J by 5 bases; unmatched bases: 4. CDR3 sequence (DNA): TGTGCCAGCAGTTTGGGGACTAGCGCGCACAATGAGCAGTTCTTC. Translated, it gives CASSLGTSAHNEQFF.

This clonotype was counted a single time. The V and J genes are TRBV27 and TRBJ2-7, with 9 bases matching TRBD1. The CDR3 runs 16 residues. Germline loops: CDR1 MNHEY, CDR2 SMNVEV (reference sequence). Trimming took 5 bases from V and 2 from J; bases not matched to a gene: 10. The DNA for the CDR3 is TGTGCCAGCAGTCTCCGCCCGGGACAGGGCCCCTACGAGCAGTACTTC. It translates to CASSLRPGQGPYEQYF.

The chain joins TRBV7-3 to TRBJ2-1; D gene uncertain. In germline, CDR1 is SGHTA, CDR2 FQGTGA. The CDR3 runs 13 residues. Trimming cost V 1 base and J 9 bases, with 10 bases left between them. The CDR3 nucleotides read TGTGCCAGCAGCTTAAGGGCCTCTGGTGAGCAGTTCTTC. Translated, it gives CASSLRASGEQFF.

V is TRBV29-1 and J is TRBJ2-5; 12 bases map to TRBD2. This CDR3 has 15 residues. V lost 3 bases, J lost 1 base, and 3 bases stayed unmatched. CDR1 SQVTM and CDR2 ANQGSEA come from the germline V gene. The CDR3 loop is CSVEASGRAQETQYF. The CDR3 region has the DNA TGCAGCGTTGAGGCTAGCGGGAGGGCCCAAGAGACCCAGTACTTC.

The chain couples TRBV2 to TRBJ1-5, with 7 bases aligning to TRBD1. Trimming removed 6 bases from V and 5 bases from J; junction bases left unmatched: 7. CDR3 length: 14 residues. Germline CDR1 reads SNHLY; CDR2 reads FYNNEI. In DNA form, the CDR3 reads TGTGCCAGCAGCGTTGACAGGGCCTATCAGCCCCAGCATTTT. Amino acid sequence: CASSVDRAYQPQHF.

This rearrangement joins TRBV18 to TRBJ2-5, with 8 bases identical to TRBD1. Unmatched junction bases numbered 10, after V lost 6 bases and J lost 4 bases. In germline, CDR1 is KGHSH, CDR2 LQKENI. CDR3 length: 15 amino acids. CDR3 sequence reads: CASSPTQGARETQYF. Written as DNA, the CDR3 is TGTGCCAGCTCGCCGACTCAGGGGGCCAGAGAGACCCAGTACTTC. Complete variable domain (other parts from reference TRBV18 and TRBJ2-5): NAGVMQNPRHLVRRRGQEARLRCSPMKGHSHVYWYRQLPEEGLKFMVYLQKENIIDESGMPKERFSAEFPKEGPSILRIQQVVRGDSAAYFCASSPTQGARETQYFGPGTRLLVL.

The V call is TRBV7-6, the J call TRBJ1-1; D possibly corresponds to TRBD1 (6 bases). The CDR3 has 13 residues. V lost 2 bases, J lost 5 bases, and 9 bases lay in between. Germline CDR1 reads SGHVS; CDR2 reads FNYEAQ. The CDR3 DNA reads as TGTGCCAGCAGCTTAACAGGGAGGACTGAAGCTTTCTTT. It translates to CASSLTGRTEAFF.

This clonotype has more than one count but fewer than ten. CDR3 amino acids: CASSFVGPHRGETQYF. Here the CDR3 DNA reads TGTGCCAGCAGCTTCGTAGGGCCCCACAGGGGAGAGACCCAGTACTTC. The rearrangement links TRBV7-8 to TRBJ2-5; TRBD1 matches at 7 bases. The J segment lost 4 bases and the V segment lost 3 bases, leaving 11 bases of the junction unmatched. CDR3 length equals 16 residues. From germline, CDR1 is SGHVS and CDR2 FQNEAQ.

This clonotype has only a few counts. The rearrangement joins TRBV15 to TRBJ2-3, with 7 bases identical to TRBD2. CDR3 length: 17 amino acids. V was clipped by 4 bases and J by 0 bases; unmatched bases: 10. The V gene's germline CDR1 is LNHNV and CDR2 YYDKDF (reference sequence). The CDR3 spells CATSILASGASTDTQYF. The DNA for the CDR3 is TGTGCCACCAGCATCCTGGCTAGCGGAGCCAGCACAGATACGCAGTATTTT.

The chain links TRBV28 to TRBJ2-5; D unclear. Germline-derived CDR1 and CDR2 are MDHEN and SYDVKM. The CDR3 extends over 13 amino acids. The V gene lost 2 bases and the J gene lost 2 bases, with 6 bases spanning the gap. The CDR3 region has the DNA TGTGCCAGCAGTTTACTTTGGCAAGAGACCCAGTACTTC. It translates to CASSLLWQETQYF.